This T cell receptor (beta chain) was retrieved from a study of T cell responses to AZD1222 COVID-19 vaccine. Turning to the study itself: Pooling of second doses given at about 4 or about 12 weeks was done. General study points: Samples come after the peak T cell response, not at day 14. The sample set comprised mostly white British donors with more females, and clonal diversity was possibly underestimated. The study reported that nearly half of spike-specific TCRs target unmutated variant regions.

Trimming removed 3 bases at V and 4 bases at J, with 9 bases between. The CDR3 has 13 amino acids. Assay used: immunoSEQ multiplex PCR; TCRdb lists only in-frame clones, some missing. Of some 110,000 clones in the sample, 88% were seen once. On this clone itself: The antigen remains undetermined.

This sample comprised peripheral blood, obtained on day 0 of AZD1222 vaccination. The V and J genes are TRBV12-3 or TRBV12-4 and TRBJ1-1; the D gene is possibly TRBD1 (5 bases). This TCR was sampled from an adult in good health. The CDR3 sequence: CASSFAGPTEAFF. Written as DNA, the CDR3 is TGTGCCAGCAGTTTCGCGGGGCCCACTGAAGCTTTCTTT.